This T cell receptor beta chain was identified in a study of T cell clonality in common variable immunodeficiency. Equal genomic DNA amounts from CVID and control samples were sequenced. Assay: immunoSEQ multiplex PCR; the TCRdb copy retains only in-frame clones and omits some. This sample carries 25,000 to 35,000 clones, none of them present only once. This clone was seen only a few times. Its antigen is not identified. The CDR3 is cut off 3 residues early in the read; its end comes from the germline J gene. Donors gave roughly 4.5 to 8.5 ml heparinized peripheral whole blood. Study results and caveats: In common variable immunodeficiency, TCR beta chains reportedly carried fewer deletions and N-nucleotide insertions.

The germline gives CDR1 GTSNPN, CDR2 SVGIG (reference sequence). The V and J ends lost 0 bases and 2 bases respectively, with 10 bases between them. This CDR3 region has 14 residues. The V gene is TRBV30, the J gene TRBJ1-2; D gene ambiguous. This TCR was recovered from a human donor with common variable immunodeficiency. Sequenced material: peripheral blood mononuclear cells. Partial CDR3 DNA: TGTGCCTGGAGTGTAGGCCTGAACAACTATGGC. As protein: CAWSVGLNNYG. The whole CDR3 is CAWSVGLNNYGYTF. The full variable domain, with the rest looked up from reference TRBV30 and TRBJ1-2, is SQTIHQWPATLVQPVGSPLSLECTVEGTSNPNLYWYRQAAGRGLQLLFYSVGIGQISSEVPQNLSASRPQDRQFILSSKKLLLSDSGFYLCAWSVGLNNYGYTFGSGTRLTVV.